Listed below are T cell receptor beta chains from one sample, sequenced in a study of shared clonotypes between healthy human individuals. TCRdb's table, derived via immunoSEQ multiplex PCR, lists solely in-frame clones and lacks some. The repertoire holds roughly 2.2 million clones, with 80% to 95% as singletons. Sequences were obtained from naive CD4+ T cells from PBMCs. These TCRs come from a man aged 18 to 30 in good health. Some clones in this sample may be carry-over from other donors' samples. The conserved cysteine and the conserved F or W are not part of the CDR3 here. Fields, in order: J gene, V gene, CDR3 protein.

TRBJ1-2	TRBV10-3	AISGGSLGYT
TRBJ2-7	TRBV6-1	ASSESRRAASYEQY
TRBJ2-7	TRBV4-1	ASSQPGTGSYEQY
TRBJ2-1	TRBV6-1	ASSERGAPYNEQF
TRBJ2-7	TRBV7-9	ASSPLAGGPYEQY
TRBJ2-1	TRBV20-1	SATPYNEQF
TRBJ2-5	TRBV5-1	ASSFQAYRVETQY
TRBJ2-7	TRBV27	ASSLSGGIIYEQY
TRBJ1-1	TRBV7-3	ASRLGQGIGTEAF
TRBJ1-5	TRBV18	ASSPPDTPRQPQH
TRBJ2-3	TRBV13	ASSLGWMTDTQY
TRBJ2-2	TRBV25-1	ASSETRGPTGELF
TRBJ2-1	TRBV11-1	ASSFGGSHNEQF
TRBJ1-2	TRBV6-5	ASSYSIFAGGYT
TRBJ2-5	TRBV28	ASSLGETQY
TRBJ2-5	TRBV5-1	ASDHGLAGGLKETQY
TRBJ2-2	TRBV2	ASRATGVNTGELF
TRBJ2-1	TRBV11-2	ASSLGRNSYNEQF
TRBJ2-3	TRBV19	ASKIRDTQY
TRBJ2-3	TRBV5-1	ASSLSGSADTQY
.	TRBV7-6	ASSLRAGEGYEQY
TRBJ2-2	TRBV28	ASLPGGRADGELF
TRBJ2-3	TRBV29-1	SVERGGPDTQY
TRBJ2-7	TRBV28	ASSPSGGNTHEQY
TRBJ2-7	TRBV28	ASSLWGPPVRQY
TRBJ2-1	TRBV6-5	ASSLDRVDEQF
TRBJ2-1	TRBV5-1	ASSLGPAGLNEQF
TRBJ2-7	TRBV5-4	ASSSGGYGYEQY
TRBJ2-1	TRBV18	ASSPEAPDYNEQF
TRBJ1-2	TRBV25-1	ASSEMGTGGHYGYT
TRBJ1-2	TRBV28	ASSSPAGANYGYT
TRBJ1-2	TRBV7-3	ASSPTGGFGYT
TRBJ1-2	TRBV9	ASSFGQGDYGYT
TRBJ2-7	TRBV6-5	ASSPISRNYEQY
TRBJ2-5	TRBV30	AWSVGLAGGQETQY
TRBJ1-3	TRBV4-1	ASSQGTLQGPAGGNTIY
TRBJ1-4	TRBV6-5	ASSLQDNEKLF
TRBJ2-5	TRBV27	ASSLSVWETQY
TRBJ1-4	TRBV29-1	SVVAEFRQGMDEKLF
TRBJ1-1	TRBV30	AWSVMGWTEAF
TRBJ2-2	TRBV7-3	ASSPGPGTGELF
TRBJ2-3	TRBV6-1	ASSAVAESTDTQY
TRBJ2-1	TRBV7-3	ASSLMPSGLNNEQF
TRBJ1-1	TRBV9	ASSAGVMNTEAF
TRBJ2-1	TRBV30	AWSESAGGPQGEQF
TRBJ2-2	TRBV10-2	ASSLVQGPGELF
TRBJ2-7	TRBV4-3	ASSQTQGLRSYEQY
TRBJ2-3	TRBV14	AYIGGSTDTQY
TRBJ2-3	TRBV7-9	ASSTYRGGRTDTQY
TRBJ2-2	TRBV5-6	ASSMDLRGELF
TRBJ2-7	TRBV7-8	ASSLDRPSGKYEQY
TRBJ1-1	TRBV27	ASSSRGRETEAF
TRBJ1-1	TRBV28	ASSSRGAMNTEAF
TRBJ2-3	TRBV5-1	ASSSSIRTDTQY
TRBJ2-5	TRBV5-4	ASGSGVETQY